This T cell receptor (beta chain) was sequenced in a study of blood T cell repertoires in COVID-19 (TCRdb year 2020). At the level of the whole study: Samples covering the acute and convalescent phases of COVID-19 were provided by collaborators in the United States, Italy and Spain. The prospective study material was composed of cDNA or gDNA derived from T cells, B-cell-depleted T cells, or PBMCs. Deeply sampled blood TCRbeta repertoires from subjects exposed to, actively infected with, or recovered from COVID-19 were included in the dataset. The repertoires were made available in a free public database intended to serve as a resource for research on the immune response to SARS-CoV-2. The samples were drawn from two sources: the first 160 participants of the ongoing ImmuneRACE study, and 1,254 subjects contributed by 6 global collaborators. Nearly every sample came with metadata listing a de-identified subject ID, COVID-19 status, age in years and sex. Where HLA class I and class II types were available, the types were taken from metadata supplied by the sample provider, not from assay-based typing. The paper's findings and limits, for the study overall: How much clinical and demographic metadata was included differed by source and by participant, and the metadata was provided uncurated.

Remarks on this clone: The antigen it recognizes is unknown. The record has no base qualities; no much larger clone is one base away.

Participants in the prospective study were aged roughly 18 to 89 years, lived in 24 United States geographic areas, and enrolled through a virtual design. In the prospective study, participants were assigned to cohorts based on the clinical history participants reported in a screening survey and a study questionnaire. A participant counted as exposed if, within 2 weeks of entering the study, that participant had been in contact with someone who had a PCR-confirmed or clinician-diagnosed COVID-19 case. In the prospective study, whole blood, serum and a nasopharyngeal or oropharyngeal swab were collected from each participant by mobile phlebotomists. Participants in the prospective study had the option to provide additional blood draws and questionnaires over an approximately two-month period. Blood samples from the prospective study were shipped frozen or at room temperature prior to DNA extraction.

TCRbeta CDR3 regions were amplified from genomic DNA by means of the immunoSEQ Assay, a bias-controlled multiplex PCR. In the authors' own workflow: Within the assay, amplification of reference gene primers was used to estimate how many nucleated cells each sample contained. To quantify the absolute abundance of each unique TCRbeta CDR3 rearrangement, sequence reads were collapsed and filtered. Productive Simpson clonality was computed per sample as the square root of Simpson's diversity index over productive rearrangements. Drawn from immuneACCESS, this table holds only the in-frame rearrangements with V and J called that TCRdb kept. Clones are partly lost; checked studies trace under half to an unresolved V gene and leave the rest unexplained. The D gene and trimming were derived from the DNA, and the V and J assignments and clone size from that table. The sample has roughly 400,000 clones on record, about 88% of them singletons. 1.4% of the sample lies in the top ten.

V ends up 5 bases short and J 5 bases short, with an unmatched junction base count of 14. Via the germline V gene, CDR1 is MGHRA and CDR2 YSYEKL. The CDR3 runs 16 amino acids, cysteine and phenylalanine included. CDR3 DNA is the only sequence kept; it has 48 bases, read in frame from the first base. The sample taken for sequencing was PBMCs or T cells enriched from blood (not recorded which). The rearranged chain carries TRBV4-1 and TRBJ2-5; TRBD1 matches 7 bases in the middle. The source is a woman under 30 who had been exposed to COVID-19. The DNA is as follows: TGCGCCAGCAGCTTACCCACAGGGGCTTTTGAGGAGACCCAGTACTTC. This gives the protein CASSLPTGAFEETQYF.